This T cell receptor beta chain came from a study of blood T cells in healthy people across ages. Study conclusions and caveats: It was found that TCR beta diversity correlated strongly with the percentage of naive T cells. It was not known whether donors were CMV positive (a possible confounder of expanded clonotype changes).

Regarding this clonotype: The antigen remains unidentified.

PBMCs numbering at least 6.5 million were isolated per sample. A second PCR, run for roughly 7 to 11 cycles, used a sample-barcoded 5' primer plus a J-beta primer mix. Every sample produced at least 2.5 million CDR3-containing paired-end reads. Each CDR3 protein is one row after TCRdb ran MiXCR on the 5' RACE reads. The sample records 1.5 million to 1.9 million distinct CDR3 sequences, approximately 42% being singletons. V trimming: 5 bases; J trimming: 6 bases; junction bases outside the gene matches: 9. Germline V CDR1 and CDR2: SGHVS, FNYEAQ. This CDR3 has 14 amino acids. The rearrangement uses TRBV7-6 and TRBJ1-2; 7 bases map to TRBD1. Material for sequencing was blood. The origin of this receptor is a woman between 18 and 29 years old in good health. CDR3 DNA: TGTGCCAGCAGCCTCACCGGGACAGATAATGGCTACACCTTC. This encodes CASSLTGTDNGYTF.